This record covers a single T cell receptor (beta chain). The CDR3 totals 14 residues. V gave up 6 bases and J gave up 6 bases; unmatched junction bases: 7. The germline CDR1 and CDR2 sequences are LGHDT and YNNKEL (reference sequence). This record belongs to a study of blood T cell repertoires in COVID-19. About the research overall: Acute-phase and convalescent COVID-19 samples originated in the United States, Italy and Spain.

Method: immunoSEQ multiplex PCR; TCRdb's copy keeps in-frame clones and lacks some. The data contain around 130,000 clones, around 89% of them singletons. The chain employs TRBV3-1 (or the pseudogene TRBV3-2) and TRBJ2-1, with 8 bases matching TRBD1. The clonotype originates from a man in his fifties with active or convalescent COVID-19. Specimen: peripheral blood. CDR3 protein: CASSAGTGGNEQFF. In DNA, the CDR3 is TGTGCCAGCAGTGCCGGGACAGGTGGCAATGAGCAGTTCTTC.